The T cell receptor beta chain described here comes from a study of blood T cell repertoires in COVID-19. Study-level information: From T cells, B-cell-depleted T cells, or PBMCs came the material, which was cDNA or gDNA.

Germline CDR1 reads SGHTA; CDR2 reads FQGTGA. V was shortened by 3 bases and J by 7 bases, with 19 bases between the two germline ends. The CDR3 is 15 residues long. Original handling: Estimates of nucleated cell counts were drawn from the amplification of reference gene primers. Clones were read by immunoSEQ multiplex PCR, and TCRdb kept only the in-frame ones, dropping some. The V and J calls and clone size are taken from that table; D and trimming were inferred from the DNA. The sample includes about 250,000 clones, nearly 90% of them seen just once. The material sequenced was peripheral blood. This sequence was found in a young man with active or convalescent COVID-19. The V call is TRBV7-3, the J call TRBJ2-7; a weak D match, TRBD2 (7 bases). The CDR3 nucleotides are TGTGCCAGCAGCTTTGTGGCGGGGGCCCCTGGGGAGCAGTACTTC. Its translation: CASSFVAGAPGEQYF. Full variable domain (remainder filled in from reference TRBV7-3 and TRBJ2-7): GAGVSQTPSNKVTEKGKYVELRCDPISGHTALYWYRQSLGQGPEFLIYFQGTGAADDSGLPNDRFFAVRPEGSVSTLKIQRTERGDSAVYLCASSFVAGAPGEQYFGPGTRLTVT.